The present T cell receptor (beta chain) was sequenced within a study of spatial heterogeneity in lung cancer. This CDR3 is built from 14 residues. The germline V gene encodes CDR1 SGHAT and CDR2 FQNNGV. V lost 5 bases to trimming and J lost 8 bases, with 15 bases between them. Time point: sample taken at primary tumor resection. Unsorted whole RNA samples from tumor, nontumor lung or frozen PBMC were sequenced. The donor population consisted of some 72 patients with untreated, early-stage non-small cell lung cancer. This clonotype came up many times. Every individual TCR cDNA molecule carried its own unique molecular identifier, which allowed correction of PCR and sequencing errors. TCRdb fed the 5' RACE reads into MiXCR, producing one record per CDR3 protein. The sample holds 40,000 to 45,000 distinct CDR3 sequences; 12% to 15% are singletons and the top ten take about 60%.

Here the sequenced sample was PBMCs, taken at surgery. This sequence joins TRBV11-2 and TRBJ1-4; D is ambiguous. The origin of this receptor is a male donor with early-stage non-small cell lung cancer. CDR3 nucleotides: TGTGCCAGCAGCCTATTCCGGGGAGCCGAAAAACTGTTTTTT. It translates to CASSLFRGAEKLFF.